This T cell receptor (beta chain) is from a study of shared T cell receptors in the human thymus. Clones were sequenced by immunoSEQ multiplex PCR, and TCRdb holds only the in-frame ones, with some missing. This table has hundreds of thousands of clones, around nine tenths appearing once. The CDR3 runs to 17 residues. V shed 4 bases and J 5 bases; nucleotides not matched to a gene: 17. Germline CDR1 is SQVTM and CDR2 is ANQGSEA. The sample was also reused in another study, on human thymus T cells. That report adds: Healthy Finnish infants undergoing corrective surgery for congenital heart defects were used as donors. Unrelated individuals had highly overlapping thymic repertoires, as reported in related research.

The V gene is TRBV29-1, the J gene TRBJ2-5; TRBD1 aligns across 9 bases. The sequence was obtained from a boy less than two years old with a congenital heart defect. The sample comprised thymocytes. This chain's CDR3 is CSVVQGAGSGIGETQYF. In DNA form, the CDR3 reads TGCAGCGTTGTACAGGGGGCCGGGAGTGGTATAGGCGAGACCCAGTACTTC.